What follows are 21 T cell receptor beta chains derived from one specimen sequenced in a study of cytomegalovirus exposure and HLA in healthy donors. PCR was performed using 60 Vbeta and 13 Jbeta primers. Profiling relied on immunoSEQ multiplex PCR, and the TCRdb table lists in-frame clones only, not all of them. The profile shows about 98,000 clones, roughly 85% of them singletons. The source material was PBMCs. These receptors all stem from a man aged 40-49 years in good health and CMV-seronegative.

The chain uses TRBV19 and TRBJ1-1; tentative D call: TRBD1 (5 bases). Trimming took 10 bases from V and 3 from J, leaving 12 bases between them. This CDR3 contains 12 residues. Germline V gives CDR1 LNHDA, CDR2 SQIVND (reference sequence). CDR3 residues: CATSLGDTEAFF. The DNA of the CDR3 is TGTGCCACCTCATTAGGGGACACTGAAGCTTTCTTT.

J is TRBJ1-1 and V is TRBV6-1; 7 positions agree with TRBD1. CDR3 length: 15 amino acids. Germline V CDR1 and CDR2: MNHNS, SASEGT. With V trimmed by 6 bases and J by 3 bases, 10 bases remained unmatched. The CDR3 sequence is CASSQKGAPDTEAFF. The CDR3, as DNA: TGTGCCAGCAGCCAGAAGGGGGCACCGGACACTGAAGCTTTCTTT.

The CDR3 bases are TGCAGCGTTGTACGGGGACAGGGGGAGTCGGAGACCCAGTACTTC. It encodes CSVVRGQGESETQYF. The chain recombines TRBV29-1 with TRBJ2-5; 11 bases align to TRBD1. The CDR3 loop spans 15 amino acids. V lost 4 bases to trimming and J lost 5 bases; unmatched junction nucleotides: 9. In germline, CDR1 is SQVTM, CDR2 ANQGSEA.

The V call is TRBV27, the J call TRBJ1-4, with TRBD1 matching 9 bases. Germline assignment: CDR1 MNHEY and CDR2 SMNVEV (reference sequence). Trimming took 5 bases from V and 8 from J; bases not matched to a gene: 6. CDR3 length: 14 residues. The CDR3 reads CASSMTGGWEKLFF. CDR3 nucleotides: TGTGCCAGCAGTATGACAGGGGGATGGGAAAAACTGTTTTTT.

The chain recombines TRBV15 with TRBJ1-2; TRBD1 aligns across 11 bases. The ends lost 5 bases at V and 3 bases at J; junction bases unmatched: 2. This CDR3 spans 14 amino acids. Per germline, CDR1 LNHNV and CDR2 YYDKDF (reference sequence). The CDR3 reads CATSGTGGYYGYTF. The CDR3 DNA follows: TGTGCCACCAGCGGGACAGGGGGGTACTATGGCTACACCTTC.

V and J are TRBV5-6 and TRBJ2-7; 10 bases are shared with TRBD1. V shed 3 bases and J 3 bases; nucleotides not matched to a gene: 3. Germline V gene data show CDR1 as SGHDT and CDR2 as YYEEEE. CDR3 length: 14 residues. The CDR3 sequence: CASSWDRGDYEQYF. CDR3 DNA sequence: TGTGCCAGCAGCTGGGACAGGGGAGACTACGAGCAGTACTTC.

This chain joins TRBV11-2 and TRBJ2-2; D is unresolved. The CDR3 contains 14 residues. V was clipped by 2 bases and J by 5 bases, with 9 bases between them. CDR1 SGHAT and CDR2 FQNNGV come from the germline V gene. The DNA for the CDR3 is TGTGCCAGCAGCTTAATTTTGTCTACCGGGGAGCTGTTTTTT. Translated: CASSLILSTGELFF. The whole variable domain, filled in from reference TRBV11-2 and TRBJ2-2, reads EAGVAQSPRYKIIEKRQSVAFWCNPISGHATLYWYQQILGQGPKLLIQFQNNGVVDDSQLPKDRFSAERLKGVDSTLKIQPAKLEDSAVYLCASSLILSTGELFFGEGSRLTVL.

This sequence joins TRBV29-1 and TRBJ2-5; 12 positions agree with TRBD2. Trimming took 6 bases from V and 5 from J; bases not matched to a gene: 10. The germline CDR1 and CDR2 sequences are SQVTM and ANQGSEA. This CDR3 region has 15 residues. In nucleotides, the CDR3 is TGCAGCGTGGCGGCTAGCGGGGGGGTAATTGAGACCCAGTACTTC. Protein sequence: CSVAASGGVIETQYF.

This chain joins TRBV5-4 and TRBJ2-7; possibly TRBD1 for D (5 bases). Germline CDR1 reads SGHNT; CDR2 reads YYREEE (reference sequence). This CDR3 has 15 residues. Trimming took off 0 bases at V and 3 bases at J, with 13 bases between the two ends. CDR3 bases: TGTGCCAGCAGCTTGGTGGGGCAGGGTATCTACGAGCAGTACTTC. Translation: CASSLVGQGIYEQYF.

CDR3 coding DNA: TGTGCCAGTAGGCCGGACAGGACTTCTAACACTGAAGCTTTCTTT. Translating it yields CASRPDRTSNTEAFF. The chain is built from TRBV19 and TRBJ1-1, with TRBD1 matching over 7 bases. The J segment lost 2 bases and the V segment lost 6 bases, leaving 9 bases of the junction unmatched. The CDR3 has 15 residues. Germline V lookup: CDR1 LNHDA, CDR2 SQIVND (reference sequence).

Written as DNA, the CDR3 is TGTGCCTGGAGTCGGGGAGTGGGGACTGAAGCTTTCTTT. Amino acid sequence: CAWSRGVGTEAFF. This chain links TRBV30 with TRBJ1-1, with unresolved D. CDR3 length equals 13 residues. V shed 2 bases and J shed 5 bases, with 12 bases lying between them. Germline CDR1 reads GTSNPN; CDR2 reads SVGIG (reference sequence).

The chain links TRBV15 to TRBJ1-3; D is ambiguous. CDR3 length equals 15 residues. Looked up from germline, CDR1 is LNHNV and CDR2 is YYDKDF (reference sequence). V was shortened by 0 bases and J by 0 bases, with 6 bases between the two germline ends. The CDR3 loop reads CATSRDTVSGNTIYF. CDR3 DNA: TGTGCCACCAGCAGAGATACGGTCTCTGGAAACACCATATATTTT.

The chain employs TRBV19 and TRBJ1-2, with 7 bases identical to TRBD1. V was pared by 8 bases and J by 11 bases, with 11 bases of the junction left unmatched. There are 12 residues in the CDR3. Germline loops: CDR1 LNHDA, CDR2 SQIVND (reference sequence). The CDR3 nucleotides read TGTGCCAGTCGAATCGGGACAGCTATTTACACCTTC. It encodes CASRIGTAIYTF.

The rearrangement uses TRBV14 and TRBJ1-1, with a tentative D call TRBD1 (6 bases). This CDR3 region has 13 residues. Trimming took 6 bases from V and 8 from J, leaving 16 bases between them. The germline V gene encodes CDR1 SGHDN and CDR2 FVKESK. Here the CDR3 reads CASRDSGDGEAFF. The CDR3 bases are TGTGCCAGCAGGGATTCAGGGGACGGGGAAGCTTTCTTT.

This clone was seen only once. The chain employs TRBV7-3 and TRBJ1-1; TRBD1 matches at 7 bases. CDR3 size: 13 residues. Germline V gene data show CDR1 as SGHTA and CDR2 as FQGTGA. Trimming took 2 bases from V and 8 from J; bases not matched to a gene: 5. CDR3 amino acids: CASSLQQGLEAFF. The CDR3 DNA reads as TGTGCCAGCAGCTTACAACAGGGGTTGGAAGCTTTCTTT.

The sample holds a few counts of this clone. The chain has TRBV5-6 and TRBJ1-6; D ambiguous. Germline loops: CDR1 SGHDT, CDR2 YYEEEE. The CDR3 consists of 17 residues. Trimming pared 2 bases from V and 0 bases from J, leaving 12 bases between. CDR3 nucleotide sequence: TGTGCCAGCAGCTTAAGTGGGAGGAGCTCCTATAATTCACCCCTCCACTTT. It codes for CASSLSGRSSYNSPLHF.

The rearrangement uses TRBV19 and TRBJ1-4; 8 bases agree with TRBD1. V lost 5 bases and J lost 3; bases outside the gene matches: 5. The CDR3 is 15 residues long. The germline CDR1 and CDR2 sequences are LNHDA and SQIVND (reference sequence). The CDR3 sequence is CASSAPGGPNEKLFF. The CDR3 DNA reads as TGTGCCAGTAGTGCCCCAGGGGGCCCTAATGAAAAACTGTTTTTT.

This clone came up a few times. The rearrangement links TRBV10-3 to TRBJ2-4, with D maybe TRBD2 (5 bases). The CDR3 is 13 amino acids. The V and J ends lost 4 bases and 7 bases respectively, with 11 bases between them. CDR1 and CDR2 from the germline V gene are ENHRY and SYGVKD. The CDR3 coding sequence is TGTGCCATCAGTGGAGGGCGGACCAACATTCAGTACTTC. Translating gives CAISGGRTNIQYF.

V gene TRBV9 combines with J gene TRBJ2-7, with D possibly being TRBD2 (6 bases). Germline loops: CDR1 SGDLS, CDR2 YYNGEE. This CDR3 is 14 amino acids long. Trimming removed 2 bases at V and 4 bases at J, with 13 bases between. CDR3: CASSVGSGVYEQYF. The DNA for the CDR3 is TGTGCCAGCAGCGTTGGGTCGGGGGTTTACGAGCAGTACTTC.

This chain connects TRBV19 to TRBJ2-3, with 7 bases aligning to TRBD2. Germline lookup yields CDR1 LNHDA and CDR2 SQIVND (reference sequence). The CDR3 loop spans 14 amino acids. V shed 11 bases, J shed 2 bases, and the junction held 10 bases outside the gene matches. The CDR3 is CALRGDSYTDTQYF. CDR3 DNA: TGTGCCCTCCGGGGGGACTCATACACAGATACGCAGTATTTT.

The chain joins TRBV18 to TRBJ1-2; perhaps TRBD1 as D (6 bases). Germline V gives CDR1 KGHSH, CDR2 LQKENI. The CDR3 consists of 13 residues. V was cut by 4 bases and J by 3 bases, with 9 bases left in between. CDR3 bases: TGTGCCAGCTCACAACAGGGCGACTATGGCTACACCTTC. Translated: CASSQQGDYGYTF.